The 13 T cell receptor beta chains below were found in one sample sequenced in a study of metastatic and nonmetastatic thyroid tumors. Using MiXCR, TCRdb reanalyzed the PCR reads. Of 30,000 to 35,000 clones listed, around 28% are singletons. Each patient went into thyroid surgery without having received any treatment. Sequenced sample: blood. The receptors stem from a female donor with papillary thyroid cancer or a benign thyroid nodule (not recorded which). Some clones in this sample may be carry-over from other donors' samples.

This clone was seen a single time. The gene calls are TRBV6-1 and TRBJ1-1; TRBD1 agrees at 9 bases. Germline values: CDR1 MNHNS, CDR2 SASEGT. The CDR3 consists of 15 residues. V gave up 5 bases and J gave up 1 base; unmatched junction bases: 5. As DNA, the CDR3 is TGTGCCAGCAGTCGTAACAGGGGGCCGAACACTGAAGCTTTCTTT. Residues: CASSRNRGPNTEAFF.

Remarks on this clone: A junction boundary mismatches the germline segment, possibly from a read error. The chain recombines TRBV7-7 with TRBJ2-1; 10 bases map to TRBD2. Looked up from germline, CDR1 is SSHAT and CDR2 is FNYEAQ (reference sequence). CDR3 length equals 15 residues. CDR3 nucleotides: TGTGCTAGCAGCCCCGACTGGGTAGCGGGGGGTGAGCAGTTCTTC. It is translated as CASSPDWVAGGEQFF.

This clone appeared many times. The J gene is TRBJ2-1, the V gene TRBV10-2, with unresolved D. The CDR3 runs to 14 residues. V was clipped by 1 base and J by 6 bases, with 10 bases between them. CDR1 is WSHSY and CDR2 is SAAADI in the germline V gene. The CDR3, as DNA: TGCGCCAGCAGTGAGTATCTCGTTCGCAATGAGCAGTTCTTC. Protein sequence: CASSEYLVRNEQFF.

For this clone: This may come from a read error, since a much larger clone is one base off. The chain has TRBV7-8 and TRBJ2-5; the D gene could be TRBD1 or TRBD2 (6 bases each). The CDR3 contains 18 residues. Germline assignment: CDR1 SGHVS and CDR2 FQNEAQ. V gave up 3 bases and J gave up 2 bases, with 22 bases separating them. The CDR3 protein is CASSLGRTVFLAQETQYF. The CDR3 DNA follows: TGTGCCAGCAGCTTGGGGAGGACAGTCTTTTTGGCACAAGAGACCCAGTACTTC.

This clone showed up many times. CDR3 region: CASSVTENYGYTF. The CDR3 DNA is TGTGCCAGCAGCGTAACGGAAAACTATGGCTACACCTTC. This chain uses TRBV9 with TRBJ1-2; D call uncertain. Germline-derived CDR1 and CDR2 are SGDLS and YYNGEE. Trimming removed 1 base at V and 2 bases at J, with 6 bases between. This CDR3 is 13 amino acids long.

This clone is deemed medium-sized. The rearrangement joins TRBV5-1 to TRBJ1-2; 8 bases align to TRBD1. The trim removed 0 bases at V and 8 bases at J, leaving 6 bases unmatched. Germline assignment: CDR1 SGHRS and CDR2 YFSETQ. CDR3 length: 14 residues. The CDR3 loop is CASSLGQGYGGYTF. CDR3 DNA: TGCGCCAGCAGCTTGGGACAGGGGTATGGCGGCTACACCTTC.

Many counts were recorded for this clone. V usage is TRBV28 and J usage is TRBJ1-2; the match to TRBD1 covers 9 bases. There are 13 residues in the CDR3. The germline CDR1 and CDR2 sequences are MDHEN and SYDVKM. V shed 11 bases, J shed 4 bases, and the junction held 8 bases outside the gene matches. CDR3 in amino acids: CALWGQGSYGYTF. CDR3 coding DNA: TGTGCCTTGTGGGGACAGGGAAGCTATGGCTACACCTTC.

In this sample, this clone turned up many times. The gene calls are TRBV4-1 and TRBJ2-5, with TRBD1 matching 9 bases. V trimming: 5 bases; J trimming: 1 base; junction bases outside the gene matches: 5. The CDR3 is made up of 15 amino acids. Germline V gene lookup returns CDR1 MGHRA and CDR2 YSYEKL. Here the CDR3 DNA reads TGCGCCAGCAGCAGGGGACAGGGAGCCCAAGAGACCCAGTACTTC. It specifies CASSRGQGAQETQYF.

This clone was detected only a few times. The chain employs TRBV5-1 and TRBJ2-3; 9 bases line up with TRBD2. This CDR3 contains 18 residues. CDR1 is SGHRS, CDR2 YFSETQ, per germline. V lost 4 bases to trimming and J lost 4 bases; unmatched junction nucleotides: 16. CDR3 DNA sequence: TGCGCCAGCAGCCCACAATGGCGGGGGGGCCGAGTTCCAGATACGCAGTATTTT. The encoded protein is CASSPQWRGGRVPDTQYF.

This clone was counted at least ten times. The chain couples TRBV6-1 to TRBJ1-2; D is possibly TRBD1 (6 bases). Per the germline V gene, CDR1 is MNHNS and CDR2 is SASEGT. The V and J ends lost 8 bases and 4 bases respectively, with 14 bases between them. The CDR3 is 13 residues long. The CDR3 spells CASLQGLLYGYTF. The CDR3 DNA reads as TGTGCCAGCTTACAGGGATTACTCTATGGCTACACCTTC.

This clone was counted at least ten times. The V gene is TRBV9, the J gene TRBJ2-7; maybe TRBD2 (7 bases). Trimming took 10 bases from V and 5 from J, leaving 25 bases between them. The germline CDR1 and CDR2 sequences are SGDLS and YYNGEE. The CDR3 totals 15 residues. CDR3 sequence reads: CAFRGTSGGKDEQYF. CDR3 nucleotide sequence: TGTGCCTTTAGGGGGACATCCGGGGGGAAAGACGAGCAGTACTTC.

The sample holds one count of this clone. The CDR3 DNA follows: TGCGCCAGCAGCACTCAAAAAGGGGGCGAGGTAAACGAGCAGTACTTC. Protein sequence: CASSTQKGGEVNEQYF. This sequence joins TRBV5-1 and TRBJ2-7; 7 bases align to TRBD1. CDR1 and CDR2 (germline): SGHRS, YFSETQ. The length of the CDR3 is 16 residues. V shed 4 bases and J 5 bases; nucleotides not matched to a gene: 15.

Comment on this clone: This sequence may be a read error, since a much larger clone differs from it by one base. CDR3 coding DNA: TGTTCCAGCAGCCTGCTACTGAACACTGAAGCTCTCTTT. Protein product: CSSSLLLNTEALF. The J gene is TRBJ1-1, the V gene TRBV3-1, with D uncertain. CDR1 is LGHDT and CDR2 is YNNKEL in the germline V gene (reference sequence). CDR3 length: 13 residues.